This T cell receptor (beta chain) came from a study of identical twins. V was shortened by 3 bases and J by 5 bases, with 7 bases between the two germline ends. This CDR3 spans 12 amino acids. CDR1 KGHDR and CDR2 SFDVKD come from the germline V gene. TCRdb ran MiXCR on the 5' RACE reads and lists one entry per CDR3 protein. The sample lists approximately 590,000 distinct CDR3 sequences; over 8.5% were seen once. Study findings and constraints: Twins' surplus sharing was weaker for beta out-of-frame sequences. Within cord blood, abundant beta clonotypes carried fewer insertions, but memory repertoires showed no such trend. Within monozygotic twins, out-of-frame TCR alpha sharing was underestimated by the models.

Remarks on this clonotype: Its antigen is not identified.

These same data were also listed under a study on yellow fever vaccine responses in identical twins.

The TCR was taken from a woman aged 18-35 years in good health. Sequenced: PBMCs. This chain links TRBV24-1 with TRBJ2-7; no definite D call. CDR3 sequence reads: CATSDPFDEQYF. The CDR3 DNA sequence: TGTGCCACCAGTGATCCCTTCGACGAGCAGTACTTC.